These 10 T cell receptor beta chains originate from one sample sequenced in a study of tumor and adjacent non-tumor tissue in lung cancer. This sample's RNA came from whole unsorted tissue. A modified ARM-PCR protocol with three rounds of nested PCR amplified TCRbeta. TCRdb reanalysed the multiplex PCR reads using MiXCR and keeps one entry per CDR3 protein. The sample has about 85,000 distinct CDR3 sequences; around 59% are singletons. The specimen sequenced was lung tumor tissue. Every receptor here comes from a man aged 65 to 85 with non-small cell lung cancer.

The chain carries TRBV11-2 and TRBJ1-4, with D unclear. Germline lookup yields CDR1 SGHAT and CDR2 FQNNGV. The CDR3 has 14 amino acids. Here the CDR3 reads CTNSLLINNEKLFF. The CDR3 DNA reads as TGTACCAACAGTCTCCTAATTAACAATGAAAAACTGTTTTTT.

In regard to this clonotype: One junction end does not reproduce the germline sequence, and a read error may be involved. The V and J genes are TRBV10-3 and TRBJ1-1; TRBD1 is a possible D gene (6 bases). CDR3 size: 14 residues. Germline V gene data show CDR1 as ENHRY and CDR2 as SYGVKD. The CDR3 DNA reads TGTGTCATCGGGAAGGATAGGGGGTATACTGAAGCTTTCTTT. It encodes CVIGKDRGYTEAFF.

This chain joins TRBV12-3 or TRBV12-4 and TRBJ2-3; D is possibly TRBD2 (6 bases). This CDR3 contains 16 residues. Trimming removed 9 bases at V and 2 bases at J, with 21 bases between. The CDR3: CASRQTSGFPTDTQYF. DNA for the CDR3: TGTGCCAGTAGACAGACTAGTGGATTCCCCACAGATACGCAGTATTTT.

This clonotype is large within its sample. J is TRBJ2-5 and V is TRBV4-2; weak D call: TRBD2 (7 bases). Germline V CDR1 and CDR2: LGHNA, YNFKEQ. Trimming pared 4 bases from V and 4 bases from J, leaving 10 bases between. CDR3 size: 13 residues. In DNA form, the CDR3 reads TGTGCCAGCAGCCTCGGGGGGCGAGAGACCCAGTACTTC. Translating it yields CASSLGGRETQYF.

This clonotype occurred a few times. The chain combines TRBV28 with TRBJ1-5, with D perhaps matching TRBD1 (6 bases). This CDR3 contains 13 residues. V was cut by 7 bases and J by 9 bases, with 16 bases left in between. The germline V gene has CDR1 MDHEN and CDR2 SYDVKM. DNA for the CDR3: TGTGCCAGCAAAAAGACAGGACCTCGGCCCCAGCATTTT. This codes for CASKKTGPRPQHF.

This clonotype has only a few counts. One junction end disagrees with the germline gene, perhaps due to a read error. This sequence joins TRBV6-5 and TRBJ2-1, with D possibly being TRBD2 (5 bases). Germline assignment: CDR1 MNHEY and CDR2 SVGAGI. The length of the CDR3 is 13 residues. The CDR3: CARSYESGLKQFF. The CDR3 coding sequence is TGTGCCAGGAGTTACGAAAGCGGCCTCAAGCAGTTCTTC.

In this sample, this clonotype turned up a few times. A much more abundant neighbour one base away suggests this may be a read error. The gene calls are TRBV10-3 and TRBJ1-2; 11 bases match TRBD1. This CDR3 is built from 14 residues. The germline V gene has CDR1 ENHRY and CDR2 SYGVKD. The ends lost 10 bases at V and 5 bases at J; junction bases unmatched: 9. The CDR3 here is CATDLDRGLYGYTF. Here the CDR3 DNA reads TGTGCCACCGATCTGGACAGGGGGCTGTATGGCTACACCTTC.

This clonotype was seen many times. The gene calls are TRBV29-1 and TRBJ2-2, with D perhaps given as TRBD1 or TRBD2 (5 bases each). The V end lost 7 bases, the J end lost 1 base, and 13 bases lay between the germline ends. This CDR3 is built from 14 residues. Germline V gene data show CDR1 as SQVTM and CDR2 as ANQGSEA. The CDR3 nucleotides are TGCAGCGCCACCGGGGACGGGAACACCGGGGAGCTGTTTTTT. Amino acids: CSATGDGNTGELFF.

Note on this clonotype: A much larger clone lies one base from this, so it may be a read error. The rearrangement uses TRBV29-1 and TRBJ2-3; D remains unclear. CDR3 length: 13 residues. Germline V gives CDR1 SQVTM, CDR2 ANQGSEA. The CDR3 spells CSDEFVVTDTQYF. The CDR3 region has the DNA TGCAGCGATGAATTCGTGGTCACAGATACGCAGTATTTT.

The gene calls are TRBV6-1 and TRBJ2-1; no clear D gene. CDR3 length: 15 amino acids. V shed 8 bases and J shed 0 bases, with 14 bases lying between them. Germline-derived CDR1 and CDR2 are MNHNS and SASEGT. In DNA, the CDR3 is TGTGCCAGCGTTTTCACCCTAAGCTCCTACAATGAGCAGTTCTTC. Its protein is CASVFTLSSYNEQFF.